This T cell receptor (beta chain) was recorded in a study of blood T cells in healthy people across ages. A second PCR of about 7 to 12 cycles used a sample-barcoded 5' primer and a J-beta primer mix. One entry per CDR3 protein, called by TCRdb with MiXCR from the 5' RACE reads. The repertoire has 1.8 million or so distinct CDR3 sequences, roughly 43% of them found once; the top ten carry 20% to 25%. This clonotype was detected only a few times. From germline, CDR1 is SQVTM and CDR2 ANQGSEA. The CDR3 loop spans 11 amino acids. V was clipped by 7 bases and J by 0 bases, with 7 bases between them. The V gene is TRBV29-1, the J gene TRBJ2-7; D is unresolved. Sequenced material: blood. The TCR originated in a human donor in good health. CDR3 nucleotide sequence: TGCAGCGCATACCACTCCTACGAGCAGTACTTC. This encodes CSAYHSYEQYF.